The clone carrying this T cell receptor (beta chain) was detected many times. Its cognate antigen is unknown. This record belongs to a study of breast tumors, draining lymph nodes, adjacent tissues. Whole-study results and caveats: Tumor T cell lymph node origin was a supported hypothesis, not proven. Tumor repertoires ranked between lymph nodes and nontumor tissue in diversity, with V and J gene preferences. Luminal-like breast cancer showed significantly greater tumor-nontumor repertoire similarity than basal-like breast cancer did. The data were judged consistent with most tumor T cells coming from lymph node and expanding in tumor.

TCRdb fed the multiplex PCR reads into MiXCR, producing one record per CDR3 protein. This table has about 130,000 distinct CDR3 sequences, around 24% appearing once. Looked up from germline, CDR1 is MNHEY and CDR2 is SVGAGI. J lost 5 bases, V lost 6 bases, and 6 bases had no gene match. This CDR3 has 13 residues. Axillary draining lymph nodes of breast cancer patients supplied the node samples. The sequence was obtained from a female donor with breast cancer. Some clones in this sample may be carry-over from other donors' samples. The chain combines TRBV6-5 with TRBJ2-5, with 7 bases aligning to TRBD1. The sequencing sample was made of axillary lymph node tissue. CDR3 nucleotide sequence: TGTGCCAGCAGACAGGGGTTTTGGGAGACCCAGTACTTC. As protein: CASRQGFWETQYF.